This T cell receptor (beta chain) was recovered during a study of OX40 agonist ivuxolimab in advanced cancers. About the research overall: The group had a mean age of 60 years, ranged from about 20 to 80, and was just under 85% male.

Method: immunoSEQ multiplex PCR; TCRdb's copy keeps in-frame clones and lacks some. The sample records about 83,000 clones, under 90% being singletons. This CDR3 spans 15 amino acids. V lost 2 bases, J lost 0 bases, and 11 bases lay in between. CDR1 is LNHDA and CDR2 is SQIVND in the germline V gene (reference sequence). Autoimmune disease history or systemic immunosuppression barred patients. The sample was CD4+ or CD8+ T cells sorted from blood, taken in a trial of the OX40 agonist ivuxolimab. This sequence was found in an adult with an advanced solid tumor such as melanoma, head and neck, liver or kidney cancer. V gene TRBV19 combines with J gene TRBJ2-7; the D gene is possibly TRBD1 (6 bases). CDR3 nucleotides: TGTGCCAGTAGTATATCCGGACAGAGCTCCTACGAGCAGTACTTC. Amino acid sequence: CASSISGQSSYEQYF.